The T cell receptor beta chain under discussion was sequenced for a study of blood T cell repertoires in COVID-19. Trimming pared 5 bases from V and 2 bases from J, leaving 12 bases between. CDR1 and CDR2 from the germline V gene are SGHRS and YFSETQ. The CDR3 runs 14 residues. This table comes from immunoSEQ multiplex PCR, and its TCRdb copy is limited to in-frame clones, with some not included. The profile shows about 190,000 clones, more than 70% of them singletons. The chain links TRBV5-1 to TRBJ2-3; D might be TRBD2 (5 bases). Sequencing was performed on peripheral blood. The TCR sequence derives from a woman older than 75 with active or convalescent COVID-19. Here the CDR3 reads CASRSGEVTDTQYF. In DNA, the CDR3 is TGCGCCAGCAGAAGCGGTGAGGTCACAGATACGCAGTATTTT.